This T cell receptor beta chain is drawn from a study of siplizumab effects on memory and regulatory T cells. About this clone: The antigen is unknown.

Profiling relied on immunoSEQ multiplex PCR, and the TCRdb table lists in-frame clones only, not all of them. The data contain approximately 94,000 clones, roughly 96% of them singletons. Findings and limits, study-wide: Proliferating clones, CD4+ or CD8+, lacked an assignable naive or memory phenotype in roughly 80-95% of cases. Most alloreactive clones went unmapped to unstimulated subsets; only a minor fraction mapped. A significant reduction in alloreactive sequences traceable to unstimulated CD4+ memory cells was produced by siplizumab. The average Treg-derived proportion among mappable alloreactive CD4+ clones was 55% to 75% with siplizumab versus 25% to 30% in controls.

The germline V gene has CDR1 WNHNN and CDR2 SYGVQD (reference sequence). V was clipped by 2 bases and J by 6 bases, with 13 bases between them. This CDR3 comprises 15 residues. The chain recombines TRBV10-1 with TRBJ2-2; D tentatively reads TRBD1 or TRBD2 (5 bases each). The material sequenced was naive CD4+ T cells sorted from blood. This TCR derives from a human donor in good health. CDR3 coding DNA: TGCGCCAGCAGTGAGACTCCGCTGGGGGCCGGGGAGCTGTTTTTT. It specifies CASSETPLGAGELFF.